This T cell receptor (beta chain) was documented in a study of Ad26.COV2.S vaccination and SARS-CoV-2 variants (dated by TCRdb to the early 2020s). For the study in its entirety: Vaccine-arm donors were drawn from COV1001, a multicentre, randomized, double-blind, placebo-controlled phase I-IIa trial of Ad26.COV2.S in healthy adults. A total of 32 samples were included in the TCR-sequenced set, comprising 19 Ad26.COV2.S vaccine recipients, 5 placebo recipients and 8 SARS-CoV-2 convalescent individuals. Trial participants were randomized into five groups of five: low-dose or high-dose Ad26.COV2.S given once or twice, or placebo on both occasions. Investigators did not know the trial group allocation while performing experiments and assessing outcomes. TCRbeta repertoire sequencing was used to assess the specificity and breadth of SARS-CoV-2-reactive T cell receptors after Ad26.COV2.S vaccination. Ad26.COV2.S was administered intramuscularly at a dose of 5x10^10 or 1x10^11 viral particles, either as one shot or as two shots given 56 days apart. Points the paper makes about the study in general: Non-spike TCR breadth was comparable between vaccine and placebo recipients, consistent with the vaccine containing only spike. After vaccination, spike-specific CD8+ and CD4+ T cell responses were reported to show substantial breadth. Comparing responses between vaccine doses or regimens was not something the study was powered to do. It was noted by the authors that total T cell responses may have been underestimated by the TCR breadth and depth analyses. Compared with placebo recipients, Ad26.COV2.S recipients showed higher spike-specific TCR breadth (P = 0.0014).

About this clone itself: The antigen this receptor binds is unknown. Base qualities are not provided; no much larger clone lies one nucleotide away.

The germline V gene provides CDR1 MNHEY and CDR2 SVGEGT. The CDR3 goes from the cysteine to the phenylalanine over 17 residues. Only the CDR3 DNA stays, 51 bases, in frame from base 1. V is reduced by 6 bases and J by 3 bases, leaving a spacing of 23 bases between them. The immunoSEQ Assay was used to sequence TCRbeta CDR3 regions. After extraction, genomic DNA underwent amplification by bias-controlled multiplex PCR, followed by high-throughput sequencing. Concerning the study's data processing: To quantify the absolute abundance of every unique TCRbeta CDR3 region, sequences were collapsed and filtered. T cell fraction was estimated by normalization of TCRbeta template counts to usable DNA, with usable DNA being measured through amplification of reference genes present in all nucleated cells. Repertoire TCRs were annotated as SARS-CoV-2-specific by exact matching of V gene, CDR3 amino acid sequence and J gene to a known reactive TCR set. The reference SARS-CoV-2 TCR set was obtained from MIRA and was filtered for enrichment in COVID-19-positive ImmuneCODE repertoires, whereby public or cross-reactive TCRs were removed. Using the MIRA antigens, annotated TCRs were further analysed by specific ORF or by position within an ORF. Depth was the summed frequency of annotated unique rearrangements, while breadth was defined as annotated unique rearrangements over total unique productive rearrangements. Group comparisons of TCR breadth used two-sided Wilcoxon rank-sum tests. TCRdb holds this immuneACCESS table with in-frame rearrangements only. Some clones are missing; in checked studies, unresolved V genes explain under half, and the rest has no known cause. That table is the source of V, J and clone size, and D and trimming were worked out from the DNA. This sample holds about 480,000 clones; roughly 89% were observed only once. Together, the top ten hold 13% of the sample.

This specimen's treatment or condition label, per the study, means: roughly 18 received Ad26.COV2.S at low or high dose, single or two shots; about 5 received placebo; per-sample allocation not given. For vaccine and placebo recipients, the sequenced repertoires came from samples collected on day 63 after the first injection. Between 29 July and 7 August 2020, Cohort 1b enrolled about 27 adults aged 18-55 years at one site in Boston, USA. Ad26.COV2.S was a replication-incompetent adenovirus type 26 vector that expressed a prefusion-stabilized SARS-CoV-2 spike protein derived from the original Wuhan strain.

Here the chain combines TRBV6-2 or TRBV6-3 and TRBJ1-2, with no confident D gene call. The origin of this receptor is a person aged 18 to 59 who received the Ad26.COV2.S COVID-19 vaccine or a placebo. The sequenced sample was peripheral blood, obtained in a trial of Ad26.COV2.S vaccine versus placebo. The CDR3 loop reads CASSVILGLRGDYGYTF. The sequence in DNA is TGTGCCAGCAGCGTGATCCTCGGTCTTCGAGGAGACTATGGCTACACCTTC.